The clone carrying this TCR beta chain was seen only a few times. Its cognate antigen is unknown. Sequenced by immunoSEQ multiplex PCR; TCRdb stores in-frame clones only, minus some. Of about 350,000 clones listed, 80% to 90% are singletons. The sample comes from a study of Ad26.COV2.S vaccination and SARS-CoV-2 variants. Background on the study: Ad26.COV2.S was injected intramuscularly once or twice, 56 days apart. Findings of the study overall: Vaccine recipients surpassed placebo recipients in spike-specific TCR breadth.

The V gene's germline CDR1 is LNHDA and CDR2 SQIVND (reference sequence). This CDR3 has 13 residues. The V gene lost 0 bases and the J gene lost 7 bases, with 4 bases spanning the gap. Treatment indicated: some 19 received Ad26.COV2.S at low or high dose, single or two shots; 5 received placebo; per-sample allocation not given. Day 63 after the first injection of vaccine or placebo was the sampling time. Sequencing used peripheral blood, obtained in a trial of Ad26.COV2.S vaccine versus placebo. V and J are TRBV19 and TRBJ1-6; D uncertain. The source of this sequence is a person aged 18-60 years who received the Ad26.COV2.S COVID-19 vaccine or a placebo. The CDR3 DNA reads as TGTGCCAGTAGTATAGAGTCGAATTCACCCCTCCACTTT. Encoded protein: CASSIESNSPLHF.